This T cell receptor (beta chain) was sequenced in a study of blood T cell repertoires in COVID-19. Study overall: Researchers got acute and convalescent COVID-19 samples from the United States, Italy and Spain. Sample material is recorded as cDNA or gDNA derived from T cells, B-cell-depleted T cells, or PBMCs.

Source study methods: Cell counts per sample came from amplifying reference gene primers. Generated by immunoSEQ multiplex PCR, the TCRdb table keeps only in-frame clones and is missing some. For V, J and clone size, that table is used; D and trimming come from the DNA. Of about 180,000 clones listed, around 83% are singletons. CDR1 is SNHLY and CDR2 is FYNNEI in the germline V gene. V shed 8 bases and J shed 2 bases, with 16 bases lying between them. The CDR3 sequence is 15 residues long. The source is a woman in her 30s with active or convalescent COVID-19. The sample taken for sequencing was peripheral blood. The rearrangement joins TRBV2 to TRBJ2-1, with a tentative D call TRBD2 (6 bases). The CDR3 region is CASLLASATYNEQFF. DNA for the CDR3: TGTGCCAGCCTACTGGCTAGCGCGACCTACAATGAGCAGTTCTTC. Using reference TRBV2 and TRBJ2-1 for the parts outside the CDR3, the full variable domain is EPEVTQTPSHQVTQMGQEVILRCVPISNHLYFYWYRQILGQKVEFLVSFYNNEISEKSEIFDDQFSVERPDGSNFTLKIRSTKLEDSAMYFCASLLASATYNEQFFGPGTRLTVL.